Sequencing of this T cell receptor beta chain was carried out in a study of T cell responses to AZD1222 COVID-19 vaccine. Germline V gene data show CDR1 as SNHLY and CDR2 as FYNNEI. V lost 6 bases to trimming and J lost 5 bases, with 5 bases between them. The CDR3 loop spans 11 amino acids. Produced via immunoSEQ multiplex PCR; TCRdb's table is partial and in-frame only. The table shows roughly 150,000 clones, with 90% occurring only once. This clone was picked up one time. The antigen is not known. General study points: There were vaccine-associated CD4 TCRs across spike, dominant at 160-218 and 743-854.

The V and J genes are TRBV2 and TRBJ2-1; no clear D gene. The specimen was peripheral blood, collected 28 days after the second AZD1222 dose. The receptor was derived from an adult who received the AZD1222 COVID-19 vaccine. Here the CDR3 DNA reads TGTGCCAGCAGCCAAGACAATGAGCAGTTCTTC. It codes for CASSQDNEQFF.